Listed below are T cell receptor beta chains from one sample, sequenced in a study of T cell responses to AZD1222 COVID-19 vaccine. Here immunoSEQ multiplex PCR was the method, and the copy in TCRdb shows in-frame clones only, minus some. The repertoire holds 95,000 to 110,000 clones, with 90% to 95% as singletons. The sequencing used peripheral blood, collected on day 0 of AZD1222 vaccination. These TCRs come from an adult in good health. Both conserved end residues are part of each CDR3. The order of the fields is J gene, D gene, V gene, CDR3 length, clone size, CDR3 protein, CDR3 DNA. The D gene is left open where the match is weak. A clone size is listed for some rows: how often the clone was seen (once, few, many), or a class if it is expanded.

TRBJ2-6	NA	TRBV7-3	15	NA	CASSSQISGANVLTF	TGTGCCAGCAGCTCCCAGATCTCTGGGGCCAACGTCCTGACTTTC
TRBJ2-7	NA	TRBV5-1	14	NA	CASSFEGRSYEQYF	TGCGCCAGCAGCTTTGAGGGTCGCTCCTACGAGCAGTACTTC
TRBJ2-7	NA	TRBV28	15	NA	CASSLHREFSYEQYF	TGTGCCAGCAGTTTGCACAGGGAGTTCTCCTACGAGCAGTACTTC
TRBJ2-3	TRBD2	TRBV30	14	NA	CAWSGGRGADTQYF	TGTGCCTGGAGTGGCGGGAGGGGGGCAGATACGCAGTATTTT
TRBJ1-1	NA	TRBV28	15	NA	CASSYGEFMNTEAFF	TGTGCCAGCAGTTATGGGGAATTCATGAACACTGAAGCTTTCTTT
TRBJ1-1	NA	TRBV28	12	once	CASSVKYTEAFF	TGTGCCAGCAGTGTGAAGTACACTGAAGCTTTCTTT
TRBJ2-1	TRBD2	TRBV19	17	NA	CASMGLAGRANMNEQFF	TGTGCCAGTATGGGGCTAGCGGGCCGGGCTAATATGAATGAGCAGTTCTTC
TRBJ2-5	NA	TRBV2	15	NA	CASSVNSALQETQYF	TGTGCCAGCAGCGTGAATAGCGCGTTACAAGAGACCCAGTACTTC
TRBJ2-5	NA	TRBV27	15	NA	CASSSMGGGKETQYF	TGTGCCAGCAGTTCTATGGGGGGAGGCAAAGAGACCCAGTACTTC
TRBJ2-7	NA	TRBV30	11	NA	CAWSVQSLQYF	TGTGCCTGGAGTGTACAATCCTTGCAGTACTTC
TRBJ1-2	TRBD1	TRBV29-1	14	NA	CSVERQGENYGYTF	TGCAGCGTTGAGAGACAGGGTGAGAACTATGGCTACACCTTC
TRBJ2-7	NA	TRBV6-1	13	few	CASSEMGVLEQYF	TGTGCCAGCAGTGAAATGGGGGTTCTCGAGCAGTACTTC
TRBJ1-6	TRBD1	TRBV28	18	NA	CASSFYVRDRGSNSPLHF	TGTGCCAGCAGTTTTTACGTCCGGGACAGGGGATCGAATTCACCCCTCCACTTT
TRBJ1-2	TRBD1	TRBV30	13	NA	CAWSVQGAGGYTF	TGTGCCTGGAGTGTGCAGGGGGCGGGTGGCTACACCTTC
TRBJ2-2	NA	TRBV5-1	15	once	CASSKGQPGTGELFF	TGCGCCAGCAGCAAAGGACAGCCGGGGACCGGGGAGCTGTTTTTT
TRBJ1-1	NA	TRBV11-3	17	NA	CASSQGFSVGRNTEAFF	TGTGCCAGCAGCCAGGGGTTCTCCGTTGGTAGAAACACTGAAGCTTTCTTT
TRBJ2-1	NA	TRBV9	13	NA	CASSVYPANEQFF	TGTGCCAGCAGCGTATATCCCGCGAATGAGCAGTTCTTC
TRBJ2-1	TRBD2	TRBV7-3	19	NA	CASSRTVNRAGGPNNEQFF	TGTGCCAGCAGCCGTACCGTCAATCGAGCGGGAGGGCCGAACAATGAGCAGTTCTTC
TRBJ1-2	NA	TRBV28	12	NA	CASSFKGYGYTF	TGTGCCAGCAGTTTTAAAGGCTATGGCTACACCTTC
TRBJ1-1	TRBD1	TRBV9	15	NA	CASSTLTGANTEAFF	TGTGCCAGCAGCACCCTCACAGGGGCCAACACTGAAGCTTTCTTT
TRBJ1-5	NA	TRBV19	13	once	CASTTRVGQPQHF	TGTGCCAGTACCACCAGGGTGGGGCAGCCCCAGCATTTT
TRBJ2-7	TRBD2	TRBV7-2	15	NA	CASRLRLAGESEQYF	TGTGCCAGCAGACTCCGACTAGCGGGAGAGAGCGAGCAGTACTTC
TRBJ2-2	TRBD2	TRBV6-6	15	NA	CASSRLAGDTGELFF	TGTGCCAGCAGTCGACTAGCGGGCGACACCGGGGAGCTGTTTTTT
TRBJ1-5	NA	TRBV5-5	17	NA	CASSLALGEFGNQPQHF	TGTGCCAGCAGCTTGGCTTTAGGGGAGTTCGGCAATCAGCCCCAGCATTTT
TRBJ1-5	NA	TRBV19	15	NA	CASSIGGTNNQPQHF	TGTGCCAGTAGTATAGGGGGTACGAACAATCAGCCCCAGCATTTT
TRBJ1-1	NA	TRBV27	13	NA	CASSGYPLHKAFF	TGTGCCAGCAGTGGATACCCGCTCCACAAAGCTTTCTTT
TRBJ2-2	NA	TRBV24-1	15	NA	CATSDFTSNTGELFF	TGTGCCACCAGTGATTTTACCAGCAACACCGGGGAGCTGTTTTTT